This TCR beta chain was profiled in a study of cytomegalovirus exposure and HLA in healthy donors. Overall study findings and caveats: Several top significant clusters appeared, in a later analysis, to be linked to common viral pathogens. Sequencing likely caused a cluster of highly shared sequence variants.

As to this clone: Its antigen is as yet unknown.

The CDR3 contains 14 residues. Germline assignment: CDR1 GTSNPN and CDR2 SVGIG (reference sequence). V lost 7 bases, J lost 8 bases, and 13 bases stayed unmatched. Primers for the PCR totalled 60 Vbeta and 13 Jbeta. Using immunoSEQ multiplex PCR, the repertoire was profiled, and TCRdb retains in-frame clones only, with some absent. The sample gives some 150,000 clones, about three fifths of which show up once; around 7.1% is in the top ten. This chain joins TRBV30 and TRBJ1-4, with 7 positions matching TRBD1. The specimen was PBMCs. This sequence originates from an older woman in good health and CMV-seropositive. The CDR3 spells CASDPRTGGEKLFF. The DNA of the CDR3 is TGTGCCTCGGACCCTCGGACAGGTGGGGAAAAACTGTTTTTT.